The sequence of this T cell receptor (beta chain) was determined in a study of STAT5B mutations in CD4+ large granular lymphocyte leukemia. Findings and caveats of the study: Without putative leukemic clones, patient CD4-sorted repertoires remained more clonal than healthy CD4+ repertoires. Compared with healthy controls (2/35), patient top clones favored TRBV06 (8/27).

Generated by immunoSEQ multiplex PCR, the TCRdb table keeps only in-frame clones and is missing some. This sample has about 46,000 clones, with about 80% found just once. Remarks on this clone: Its antigen remains unknown.

Germline loops: CDR1 MNHNS, CDR2 SASEGT. The CDR3 extends over 15 amino acids. The germline V and J ends were trimmed by 0 bases and 1 base, with 7 bases remaining between them. The chain recombines TRBV6-1 with TRBJ1-5; TRBD1 is a possible D gene (5 bases). The specimen was CD4+ T cells from blood buffy coats. This receptor was identified in a human donor in good health. This chain's CDR3 is CASSEAWTSNQPQHF. DNA for the CDR3: TGTGCCAGCAGTGAAGCGTGGACAAGCAATCAGCCCCAGCATTTT.